Listed here are 30 T cell receptor beta chains from one sample, sequenced in a study of cytomegalovirus exposure and HLA in healthy donors. PCR involved 60 Vbeta and 13 Jbeta primers. Produced via immunoSEQ multiplex PCR; TCRdb's table is partial and in-frame only. This sample has 110,000 to 150,000 clones; approximately 9% occur once, and the top ten carry approximately 1.8%. What was sequenced was PBMCs. The receptor set was obtained from a male donor in good health and CMV-seronegative.

This clone appeared a few times. The chain has TRBV6-1 and TRBJ2-3; 8 nucleotides agree with TRBD2. Trimming cost V 1 base and J 0 bases; bases outside gene matches: 12. The CDR3 extends over 19 amino acids. CDR1 is MNHNS and CDR2 is SASEGT in the germline V gene. This CDR3 reads CASSEESGGELPSTDTQYF. The DNA for the CDR3 is TGTGCCAGCAGTGAAGAGAGCGGGGGAGAATTACCAAGCACAGATACGCAGTATTTT.

The rearrangement links TRBV28 to TRBJ2-4, with 7 nucleotides matching TRBD1. CDR3 length: 14 residues. Germline lookup yields CDR1 MDHEN and CDR2 SYDVKM. After removal of 6 bases from V and 4 bases from J, the junction contained 6 bases not matched to a gene. CDR3 protein: CASRSDRAKNIQYF. DNA of the CDR3: TGTGCCAGCAGGTCCGACAGGGCGAAAAACATTCAGTACTTC.

In this sample, this clone turned up a few times. This chain links TRBV6-5 with TRBJ2-3; tentatively, D is TRBD2 (6 bases). The CDR3 covers 14 residues. CDR1 is MNHEY and CDR2 is SVGAGI in the germline V gene. V was pared by 4 bases and J by 3 bases, with 11 bases between. The CDR3 DNA reads as TGTGCCAGCAGTTTGACGGGAGAGACAGATACGCAGTATTTT. Protein: CASSLTGETDTQYF.

The chain links TRBV21-1 to TRBJ2-7; the table's D gene call, TRBD2, was not cross checked with the DNA. TRBV21-1 is designated a pseudogene. The CDR3 is 15 residues long. CDR3 sequence reads: CASTLFRGGCYEQYF. As DNA, the CDR3 is TGTGCCAGCACCCTTTTTCGTGGCGGCTGCTACGAGCAGTACTTC.

The gene calls are TRBV29-1 and TRBJ1-6; no reliable D call. The length of the CDR3 is 12 residues. Per the germline V gene, CDR1 is SQVTM and CDR2 is ANQGSEA. Trimming took 8 bases from V and 10 from J, leaving 15 bases between them. Here the CDR3 reads CSSNSMYSPLHF. CDR3 DNA sequence: TGCAGCTCCAATTCTATGTACTCACCCCTCCACTTT.

The CDR3 reads CASSQDSEGGQYPGGVSEQFF. The CDR3 DNA reads TGTGCCAGCAGCCAAGATTCGGAGGGAGGGCAGTATCCCGGAGGTGTAAGTGAGCAGTTCTTC. The V and J genes are TRBV4-2 and TRBJ2-1; 7 nucleotides line up with TRBD2. The ends lost 0 bases at V and 9 bases at J; junction bases unmatched: 26. The CDR3 has 21 residues. CDR1 LGHNA and CDR2 YNFKEQ come from the germline V gene.

This clone was found a few times. The rearrangement uses TRBV5-4 and TRBJ2-1; D is possibly TRBD1 (5 bases). Germline assignment: CDR1 SGHNT and CDR2 YYREEE (reference sequence). This CDR3 is 15 amino acids long. Between the trimmed V and J ends, which lost 3 bases and 4 bases, there was a span of 14 bases. The CDR3 protein is CASSWGSAEYNEQFF. In DNA, the CDR3 is TGTGCCAGCAGCTGGGGCAGCGCGGAATACAATGAGCAGTTCTTC.

The chain recombines TRBV19 with TRBJ1-1; D perhaps matches TRBD1 (5 bases). The CDR3 has 14 amino acids. Germline CDR1 and CDR2: LNHDA and SQIVND (reference sequence). V was shortened by 6 bases and J by 0 bases, with 11 bases between the two germline ends. In nucleotides, the CDR3 is TGTGCCAGTAGCTGGGGACTTATGAACACTGAAGCTTTCTTT. Amino acid sequence: CASSWGLMNTEAFF.

A remark on this clone: This CDR3 is also generated by other DNA sequences in the sample. V usage is TRBV10-3 and J usage is TRBJ1-1; TRBD1 might be the D (5 bases). The CDR3 totals 14 residues. With 10 bases removed from V and 0 bases from J, the gap between germline ends came to 15 bases. The germline V gene has CDR1 ENHRY and CDR2 SYGVKD. The CDR3 sequence is CASAVTDMNTEAFF. The CDR3 nucleotides are TGTGCCAGCGCTGTGACAGATATGAACACTGAAGCTTTCTTT.

The sample holds a few counts of this clone. The chain uses TRBV7-6 and TRBJ1-5; D perhaps matches TRBD1 (5 bases). The CDR3 sequence is 14 residues long. Germline-derived CDR1 and CDR2 are SGHVS and FNYEAQ. Trimming shortened V by 1 base and J by 3 bases, and 7 bases separated the two germline ends. CDR3 sequence reads: CASSLEGDNQPQHF. The CDR3 DNA reads as TGTGCCAGCAGCTTAGAAGGGGACAATCAGCCCCAGCATTTT.

This clone has a handful of counts. J is TRBJ1-2 and V is TRBV7-8, with D perhaps TRBD1 (6 bases). The V end lost 5 bases, the J end lost 3 bases, and 25 bases lay between the germline ends. The CDR3 has 18 amino acids. Germline CDR1 reads SGHVS; CDR2 reads FQNEAQ. CDR3 DNA: TGTGCCAGCAGCCCACTCGCGGGGGCGATTCAAAGGGACTATGGCTACACCTTC. As protein: CASSPLAGAIQRDYGYTF.

The DNA of the CDR3 is TGTGCCACGCAGGGTCTTGCGACAGATACGCAGTATTTT. Its translation: CATQGLATDTQYF. This chain connects TRBV10-3 to TRBJ2-3, with TRBD1 as a possible D gene (5 bases). In germline, CDR1 is ENHRY, CDR2 SYGVKD. V lost 10 bases to trimming and J lost 3 bases, with 14 bases between them. This CDR3 is built from 13 residues.

This clone occurred a few times. The V gene is TRBV6-5, the J gene TRBJ2-5, with 7 bases aligning to TRBD1. The V segment lost 6 bases and the J segment 5 bases; nucleotides outside the gene matches: 9. This CDR3 spans 14 amino acids. Germline assignment: CDR1 MNHEY and CDR2 SVGAGI. The CDR3 sequence: CASRKRDSSETQYF. CDR3 sequence (DNA): TGTGCCAGCAGGAAGAGGGACAGTTCTGAGACCCAGTACTTC.

This sequence joins TRBV6-1 and TRBJ2-7, with 9 nucleotides matching TRBD1. CDR1 is MNHNS, CDR2 SASEGT, per germline. V lost 7 bases to trimming and J lost 3 bases; unmatched junction nucleotides: 10. The length of the CDR3 is 15 residues. The CDR3 coding sequence is TGTGCCAGCACCCGAAGCGGGACAGGGAACTACGAGCAGTACTTC. As protein: CASTRSGTGNYEQYF.

This clone was counted between two and nine times. CDR3 loop: CASRPGDREGDEKLFF. DNA for the CDR3: TGTGCCAGCAGGCCCGGTGACAGGGAAGGCGATGAAAAACTGTTTTTT. The J gene is TRBJ1-4, the V gene TRBV28; 7 bases are a match to TRBD1. The V segment lost 6 bases and the J segment 6 bases; nucleotides outside the gene matches: 13. The CDR3 is made up of 16 amino acids. The V gene's germline CDR1 is MDHEN and CDR2 SYDVKM.

This chain connects TRBV7-3 to TRBJ2-7, with D unresolved. Per germline, CDR1 SGHTA and CDR2 FQGTGA. Trimming shortened V by 2 bases and J by 1 base, and 9 bases separated the two germline ends. This CDR3 is built from 14 residues. In nucleotides, the CDR3 is TGTGCCAGCAGCTTATCCGGAGAATCCTACGAGCAGTACTTC. Its protein product is CASSLSGESYEQYF.

This clone was recorded a few times. The chain links TRBV7-6 to TRBJ2-7; 13 bases fit TRBD2. This CDR3 region has 16 residues. J lost 0 bases, V lost 4 bases, and 3 bases had no gene match. Per the germline V gene, CDR1 is SGHVS and CDR2 is FNYEAQ. The CDR3 reads CASSSWTSGSSYEQYF. The CDR3 DNA is TGTGCCAGCAGCTCCTGGACTAGCGGGAGCTCCTACGAGCAGTACTTC.

The sample holds a few counts of this clone. This chain uses TRBV2 with TRBJ2-7; a possible D gene is TRBD2 (7 bases). Germline values: CDR1 SNHLY, CDR2 FYNNEI. The CDR3 loop spans 14 amino acids. The V end lost 7 bases, the J end lost 0 bases, and 13 bases lay between the germline ends. CDR3: CASKAGHSSYEQYF. The DNA for the CDR3 is TGTGCCAGCAAAGCGGGACACAGCTCCTACGAGCAGTACTTC.

V gene TRBV29-1 combines with J gene TRBJ2-7, with TRBD2 matching over 7 bases. This CDR3 is built from 12 residues. With V trimmed by 4 bases and J by 5 bases, 5 bases remained unmatched. CDR1 and CDR2 (germline): SQVTM, ANQGSEA. The CDR3 DNA is TGCAGCGTTGGATTGAGCGGGGACGAGCAGTACTTC. Translated: CSVGLSGDEQYF.

In the case of this clone: The germline gene is not matched at one end of the junction; a read error may be the cause. This chain uses TRBV4-1 with TRBJ2-1; D unresolved. CDR1 and CDR2 from the germline V gene are MGHRA and YSYEKL. The CDR3 is 13 residues long. The CDR3 DNA follows: TGCGCCAGCAGCCAAGATCGAAAACAGATCGAGCTCTTC. Protein sequence: CASSQDRKQIELF.

V gene TRBV5-8 combines with J gene TRBJ2-7; weak D call: TRBD1 (6 bases). The CDR3 covers 14 residues. Germline V gene sequence: CDR1 SGHTS, CDR2 YDEGEE. V lost 5 bases and J 2 bases, leaving 14 bases between the germline ends. CDR3 loop: CASSQGTGTYEQYF. CDR3 DNA: TGTGCCAGCAGTCAGGGGACGGGAACCTACGAGCAGTACTTC.

The rearrangement joins TRBV5-1 to TRBJ2-1, with 11 bases identical to TRBD2. The V gene's germline CDR1 is SGHRS and CDR2 YFSETQ. This CDR3 contains 21 residues. Trimming at V came to 0 bases and at J to 0 bases, leaving 14 bases not matched to a gene. In DNA, the CDR3 is TGCGCCAGCAGCTTGGAACTAGGGACTAGCGGTATCCCGAGCTCCTACAATGAGCAGTTCTTC. It is translated as CASSLELGTSGIPSSYNEQFF.

This clone has a handful of counts. The chain carries TRBV9 and TRBJ1-2, with D possibly being TRBD1 (5 bases). The CDR3 runs to 16 residues. V gave up 3 bases and J gave up 4 bases, with 19 bases separating them. Germline assignment: CDR1 SGDLS and CDR2 YYNGEE. The CDR3 DNA sequence: TGTGCCAGCAGCGAACTCGGTGCAGGGCCCCTCTATGGCTACACCTTC. Translated: CASSELGAGPLYGYTF.

This clone was recorded a few times. J is TRBJ2-7 and V is TRBV9; the D is unclear. The CDR3 sequence is 13 residues long. Trimming cost V 0 bases and J 4 bases, with 8 bases left between them. Germline CDR1 and CDR2: SGDLS and YYNGEE. CDR3: CASSVDSGYEQYF. The CDR3 region has the DNA TGTGCCAGCAGCGTAGACAGTGGATACGAGCAGTACTTC.

The V gene is TRBV4-3, the J gene TRBJ2-7; D ambiguous. The CDR3 has 14 amino acids. V lost 2 bases to trimming and J lost 5 bases, with 13 bases between them. Germline CDR1 reads LGHNA; CDR2 reads YSLEER. DNA for the CDR3: TGCGCCAGCAGCCAATTTCCCGAGAATCACGAGCAGTACTTC. Protein: CASSQFPENHEQYF.

The CDR3 bases are TGTGCCAGCAGTTTAGAAGTGGCACCTGAAAAACTGTTTTTT. It yields the protein CASSLEVAPEKLFF. This chain connects TRBV27 to TRBJ1-4; D is undetermined. The CDR3 runs 14 residues. Germline loops: CDR1 MNHEY, CDR2 SMNVEV (reference sequence). V was pared by 2 bases and J by 7 bases, with 11 bases between. The variable domain in full, completed from reference TRBV27 and TRBJ1-4, reads EAQVTQNPRYLITVTGKKLTVTCSQNMNHEYMSWYRQDPGLGLRQIYYSMNVEVTDKGDVPEGYKVSRKEKRNFPLILESPSPNQTSLYFCASSLEVAPEKLFFGSGTQLSVL.

Only a few counts were recorded for this clone. The rearrangement joins TRBV30 to TRBJ1-2; TRBD1 might be the D (6 bases). The V end lost 2 bases, the J end lost 8 bases, and 24 bases lay between the germline ends. The CDR3 sequence is 16 residues long. Germline V gives CDR1 GTSNPN, CDR2 SVGIG (reference sequence). The CDR3: CAWSFTGKAGESGYTF. For the CDR3, the DNA is TGTGCCTGGAGTTTTACCGGGAAGGCAGGGGAATCAGGCTACACCTTC.

This clone has a handful of counts. The chain is built from TRBV28 and TRBJ1-4; 7 bases line up with TRBD1. From germline, CDR1 is MDHEN and CDR2 SYDVKM. J was trimmed by 4 bases and V by 5 bases; bases with no gene match: 7. The CDR3 is 15 residues long. The CDR3 nucleotides are TGTGCCAGCAGTACCCTGACAGGGTATAATGAAAAACTGTTTTTT. Translating gives CASSTLTGYNEKLFF. The full variable domain, in which reference TRBV28 and TRBJ1-4 provide the parts outside the CDR3, is DVKVTQSSRYLVKRTGEKVFLECVQDMDHENMFWYRQDPGLGLRLIYFSYDVKMKEKGDIPEGYSVSREKKERFSLILESASTNQTSMYLCASSTLTGYNEKLFFGSGTQLSVL.

The V and J genes are TRBV6-1 and TRBJ2-5, with 9 bases that match TRBD1. The J call is in doubt because the DNA end fits TRBJ2-7 better. This CDR3 has 14 residues. The V gene's germline CDR1 is MNHNS and CDR2 SASEGT. Written as DNA, the CDR3 is TGTGCCAGCAGTCCGACAGGGGGCTCCTACGAGCAGTACTTC. Residues: CASSPTGGSYEQYF.

This clone was seen a few times. The rearrangement links TRBV4-2 to TRBJ2-3; TRBD2 aligns across 10 bases. V was pared by 6 bases and J by 4 bases, with 7 bases of the junction left unmatched. The CDR3 extends over 15 amino acids. Germline values: CDR1 LGHNA, CDR2 YNFKEQ. As DNA, the CDR3 is TGTGCCAGCAGGCCTAGCGGGAGTGGAGCAGATACGCAGTATTTT. Translated: CASRPSGSGADTQYF.